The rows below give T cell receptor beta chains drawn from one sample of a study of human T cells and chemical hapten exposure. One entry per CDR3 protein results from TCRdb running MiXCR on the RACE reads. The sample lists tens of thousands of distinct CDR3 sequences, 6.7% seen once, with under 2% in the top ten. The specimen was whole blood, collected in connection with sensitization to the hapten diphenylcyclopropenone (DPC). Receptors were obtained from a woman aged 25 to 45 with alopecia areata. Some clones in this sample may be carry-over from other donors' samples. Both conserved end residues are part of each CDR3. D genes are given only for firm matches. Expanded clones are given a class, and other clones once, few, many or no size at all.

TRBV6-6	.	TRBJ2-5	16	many	TGTGCCAGCAGAACACTCCTGGGACCGATCCAAGAGACCCAGTACTTC	CASRTLLGPIQETQYF
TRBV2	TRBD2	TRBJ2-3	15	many	TGTGCCAGCAGTCCTGGGACTAGCGGCACAGATACGCAGTATTTT	CASSPGTSGTDTQYF
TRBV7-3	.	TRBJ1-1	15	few	TGTGCCAGCAGCTTAATAAACCTTGAGAACACTGAAGCTTTCTTT	CASSLINLENTEAFF
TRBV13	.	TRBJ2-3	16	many	TGTGCCAGCAGCTTAGTTGGGGGCCGAGGTAAAGATACGCAGTATTTT	CASSLVGGRGKDTQYF
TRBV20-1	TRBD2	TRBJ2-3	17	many	TGCAGTGCTAGAGATCCGGCTAGCGGGTATCTCGGGGATACGCAGTATTTT	CSARDPASGYLGDTQYF
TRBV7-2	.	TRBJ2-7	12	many	TGTGCCAGCAGCCCCCCAAACTACGAGCAGTACTTC	CASSPPNYEQYF
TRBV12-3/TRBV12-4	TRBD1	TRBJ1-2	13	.	TGTGCCAGCCTTAAGGCAGGGGGCCATGGCGACACCTTC	CASLKAGGHGDTF
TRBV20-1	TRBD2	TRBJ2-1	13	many	TGCAGTGTTCCGACTAGCCACTTGAATGAGCAGTTCTTC	CSVPTSHLNEQFF
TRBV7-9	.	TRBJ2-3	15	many	TGTGCCAGCAGCTTAGGGCAACTCAACACAGATACGCAGTATTTT	CASSLGQLNTDTQYF
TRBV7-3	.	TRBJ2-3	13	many	TGTGCCAGCAGCATGGGGGGCCCAGATACGCAGTATTTT	CASSMGGPDTQYF
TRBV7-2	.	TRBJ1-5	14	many	TGTGCCAGCAGCCGGGACACTATCAATCAGCCCCAGCATTTT	CASSRDTINQPQHF
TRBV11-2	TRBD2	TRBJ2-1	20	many	TGTGCCAGCAGCTTCTATTGGGGCACTAGCGGGGGGAGCTCCTACAATGAGCAGTTCTTC	CASSFYWGTSGGSSYNEQFF
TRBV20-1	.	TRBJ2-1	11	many	TGCAGTGCTGCGCGGACCAATGAGCAGTTCTTC	CSAARTNEQFF
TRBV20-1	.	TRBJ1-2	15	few	TGCAGTGCTAGAGAGGACCCATACAGGGACCCAGGCTACACCTTC	CSAREDPYRDPGYTF
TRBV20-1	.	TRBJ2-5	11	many	TGCAGTGCTAGAGAAGTAGAGACCCAGTACTTC	CSAREVETQYF
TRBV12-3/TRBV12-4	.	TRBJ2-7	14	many	TGTGCCAGCAGACACCGGGACAACTCCTACGAGCAGTACTTC	CASRHRDNSYEQYF
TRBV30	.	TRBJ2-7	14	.	TGTGCCTGGAGGGACCACAGTCTCTCCTACGAGCAGTACTTC	CAWRDHSLSYEQYF
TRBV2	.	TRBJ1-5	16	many	TGTGCCAGCAGTGCTATATGGGAGGGGGAAGGCCAGCCCCAGCATTTT	CASSAIWEGEGQPQHF
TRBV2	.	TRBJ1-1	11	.	TGTGCCAGCATGGGACCCGTTGAAGCTTTCTTT	CASMGPVEAFF
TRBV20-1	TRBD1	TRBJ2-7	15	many	TGCAGTGCTAGAGATGTTGGCAGGGGGAACAACGAGCAGTACTTC	CSARDVGRGNNEQYF
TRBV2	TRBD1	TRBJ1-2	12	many	TGTGCCAGCCGACAGGGGGAGGATGGCTACACCTTC	CASRQGEDGYTF
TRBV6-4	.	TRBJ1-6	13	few	TGTGCCAGCAGTGAATCTAAGGATTCACCCCTCCACTTT	CASSESKDSPLHF
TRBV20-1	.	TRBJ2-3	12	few	TGCAGTGCTTCCGGGGCCACAGATACGCAGTATTTT	CSASGATDTQYF
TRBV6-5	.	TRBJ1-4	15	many	TGTGCCAGCAGTTACTCGAGTGGGGGGGGCGAAAAACTGTTTTTT	CASSYSSGGGEKLFF
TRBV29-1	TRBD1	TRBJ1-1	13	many	TGCAGCGTTCTAAGCGGGACAGGGAGTAAAGCTTTCTTT	CSVLSGTGSKAFF
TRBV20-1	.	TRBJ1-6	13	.	TGCAGTGCTCGAAGGGAGGGAAATTCACCCCTCCACTTT	CSARREGNSPLHF
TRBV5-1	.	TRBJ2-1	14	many	TGCGCCAGCAGCGTGGGACGATCCTACAATGAGCAGTTCTTC	CASSVGRSYNEQFF
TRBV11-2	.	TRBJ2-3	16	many	TGTGCCAGCAGCCCCCACACTAGCTTCCCCACAGATACGCAGTATTTT	CASSPHTSFPTDTQYF
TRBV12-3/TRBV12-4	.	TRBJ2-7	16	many	TGTGCCAGCAGTTCCGCTATCGGGGCCGAGCAGTACGAGCAGTACTTC	CASSSAIGAEQYEQYF
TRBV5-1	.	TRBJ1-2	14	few	TGCGCCAGCAGCTTGGACAGAGGGCTCGGTAGCTACACCTTC	CASSLDRGLGSYTF
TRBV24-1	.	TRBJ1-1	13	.	TGTGCCACCAGTGAGGGTCCAGGGTCTGAAGCTTTCTTT	CATSEGPGSEAFF
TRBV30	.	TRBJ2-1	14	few	TGTGCCTGCCGGGCCCCACTACCCTACAATGAGCAGTTCTTC	CACRAPLPYNEQFF
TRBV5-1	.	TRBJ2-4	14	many	TGCGCCAGCAGCTTGGGACAGGAGAGGGACATTCAGTACTTC	CASSLGQERDIQYF
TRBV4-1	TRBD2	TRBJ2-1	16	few	TGCGCCAGCAGCCAGCCGGGACTAGCGGGTAACAATGAGCAGTTCTTC	CASSQPGLAGNNEQFF
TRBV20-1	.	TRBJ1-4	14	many	TGCAGTGCTAGATTGGGGGGCGTCGATGAAAAACTGTTTTTT	CSARLGGVDEKLFF
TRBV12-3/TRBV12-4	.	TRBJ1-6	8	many	TGTGCCACCTCCCCCCTCCACTTT	CATSPLHF
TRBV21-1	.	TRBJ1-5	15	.	TGTGCCAGCAGCAAAGAAGGACAGTGCAATCAGCCCCAGCATTTT	CASSKEGQCNQPQHF
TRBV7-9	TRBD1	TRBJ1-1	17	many	TGTGCCAGCAGCCTACCAGAAAACGGGACAGGGAACACTGAAGCTTTCTTT	CASSLPENGTGNTEAFF
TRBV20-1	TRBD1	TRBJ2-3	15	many	TGCAGTGCTGTTAACGCCCGGACAGGGACGGATACGCAGTATTTT	CSAVNARTGTDTQYF
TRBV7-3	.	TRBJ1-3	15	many	TGTGCCAGCAGCTTAGCCGGTGGCTCTGGAAACACCATATATTTT	CASSLAGGSGNTIYF
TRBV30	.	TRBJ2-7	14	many	TGTGCCTGGAGCCCGGGCCTGAACTCCTACGAGCAGTACTTC	CAWSPGLNSYEQYF
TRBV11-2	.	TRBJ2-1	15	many	TGTGCCAGCAGCTTACGCTCAAGCCTCTACAATGAGCAGTTCTTC	CASSLRSSLYNEQFF
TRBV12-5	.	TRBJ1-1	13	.	TGTGCTAGTGGTTTGTTCCAGGGCTCTGAAGCTTTCTTT	CASGLFQGSEAFF
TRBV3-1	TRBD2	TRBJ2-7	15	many	TGTGCCAGCAGCCAAGGCCCTGCTAGCGGGGATGCGCAGTACTTC	CASSQGPASGDAQYF
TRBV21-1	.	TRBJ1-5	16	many	TGTGCCAGCAGCAAAGGAAGCCCGGGGGCGAATCAGCCCCAGCATTTT	CASSKGSPGANQPQHF
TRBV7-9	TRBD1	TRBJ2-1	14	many	TGTGCCAGCAGCGGGGAGCCGGGACAGGGTTGGAGGTTCTTC	CASSGEPGQGWRFF
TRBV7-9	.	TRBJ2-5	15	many	TGTGCCAGCAGCCACCGACTCAACACCCAAGAGACCCAGTACTTC	CASSHRLNTQETQYF
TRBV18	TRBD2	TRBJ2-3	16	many	TGTGCCAGCTCACCTACCGGGACTAGTAGCACAGATACGCAGTATTTT	CASSPTGTSSTDTQYF
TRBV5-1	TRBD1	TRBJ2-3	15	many	TGCGCCAGCAGCTTGGACAGGGGGCCGGGGGATACGCAGTATTTT	CASSLDRGPGDTQYF
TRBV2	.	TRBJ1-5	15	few	TGTGCCAGCAGTGTAGACAGTGGCAACAATCAGCCCCAGCATTTT	CASSVDSGNNQPQHF
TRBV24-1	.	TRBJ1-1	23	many	TGTGCCACCAGTGATTCCGAGCCTCGTCCAACCCCGACAGCTCTAAACTCTCGCACTGAAGCTTTCTTT	CATSDSEPRPTPTALNSRTEAFF